These 17 T cell receptor beta chains share one sample of origin, sequenced in a study of CD8 T cells in ankylosing spondylitis. For these TCRs, the target antigens are not known. Findings and caveats of the study: The study identified a TCR beta motif of under ten highly homologous variants that appeared characteristic of ankylosing spondylitis blood.

Each CDR3 protein is one row after TCRdb ran MiXCR on the 5' RACE reads. The data show roughly 700,000 distinct CDR3 sequences, around 20% seen once. Sequenced material: blood, either unsorted or a sorted T cell fraction (not recorded which). The receptors were sampled from a male donor with ankylosing spondylitis.

The V and J genes are TRBV5-5 and TRBJ2-1; the match to TRBD2 covers 10 bases. J lost 4 bases, V lost 0 bases, and 4 bases had no gene match. There are 16 residues in the CDR3. The germline gives CDR1 SGHKS, CDR2 YYEKEE (reference sequence). CDR3 nucleotide sequence: TGTGCCAGCAGCTTGGAGGCTAGCGGGGGATACAATGAGCAGTTCTTC. Protein sequence: CASSLEASGGYNEQFF. The full variable domain, completed using reference TRBV5-5 and TRBJ2-1, is DAGVTQSPTHLIKTRGQQVTLRCSPISGHKSVSWYQQVLGQGPQFIFQYYEKEERGRGNFPDRFSARQFPNYSSELNVNALLLGDSALYLCASSLEASGGYNEQFFGPGTRLTVL.

The chain recombines TRBV7-2 with TRBJ2-5, with D possibly called TRBD1 or TRBD2 (5 bases each). The CDR3 spans 15 residues. CDR1 SGHTA and CDR2 FQGNSA come from the germline V gene. Trimming removed 4 bases from V and 5 bases from J, with 17 bases in between. CDR3 in amino acids: CASSSGTAQTETQYF. Written as DNA, the CDR3 is TGTGCCAGCAGCTCAGGGACCGCCCAGACCGAGACCCAGTACTTC.

This chain links TRBV10-3 with TRBJ2-5, with 15 nucleotides matching TRBD2. The V and J ends lost 3 bases and 1 base, in that order; junction bases with no gene match: 9. The CDR3 has 19 residues. Germline CDR1 reads ENHRY; CDR2 reads SYGVKD. CDR3 DNA: TGTGCCATCAGTGAATCGGGACTAGCGGGAGGCCGCCCCCAAGAGACCCAGTACTTC. This sequence encodes CAISESGLAGGRPQETQYF.

In its sample, this clonotype was seen a few times. This rearrangement joins TRBV7-9 to TRBJ1-2; 7 bases are a match to TRBD1. This CDR3 has 14 residues. Trimming removed 5 bases from V and 8 bases from J; junction bases left unmatched: 11. Germline-derived CDR1 and CDR2 are SEHNR and FQNEAQ (reference sequence). The CDR3 region is CASSVTGASMGYTF. CDR3 coding DNA: TGTGCCAGCAGCGTTACAGGGGCCTCTATGGGCTACACCTTC. The full variable domain, rest sourced from reference TRBV7-9 and TRBJ1-2, is DTGVSQNPRHKITKRGQNVTFRCDPISEHNRLYWYRQTLGQGPEFLTYFQNEAQLEKSRLLSDRFSAERPKGSFSTLEIQRTEQGDSAMYLCASSVTGASMGYTFGSGTRLTVV.

This clonotype appeared a single time. V is TRBV7-8 and J is TRBJ2-7; 7 bases line up with TRBD2. The CDR3 runs 15 residues. The ends lost 5 bases at V and 4 bases at J; junction bases unmatched: 11. The germline gives CDR1 SGHVS, CDR2 FQNEAQ. The CDR3 reads CASSRDYRPSYEQYF. DNA of the CDR3: TGTGCCAGCAGCCGGGACTACCGCCCCTCTTACGAGCAGTACTTC.

This clonotype was seen a handful of times. V gene TRBV12-3 or TRBV12-4 combines with J gene TRBJ2-5, with a possible D match to TRBD2 (6 bases). This CDR3 contains 16 residues. Trimming left V 2 bases short and J 2 bases short, with 15 bases between. CDR3 in amino acids: CASSLWGSGAQETQYF. The CDR3 DNA sequence: TGTGCCAGCAGTTTATGGGGTAGCGGAGCACAAGAGACCCAGTACTTC.

This clonotype showed up many times. The chain uses TRBV6-6 and TRBJ2-7, with a tentative D call TRBD1 (6 bases). The V end lost 5 bases, the J end lost 1 base, and 9 bases lay between the germline ends. The CDR3 extends over 13 amino acids. The germline V gene encodes CDR1 MNHNY and CDR2 SVGAGI (reference sequence). The CDR3 DNA sequence: TGTGCCAGCAGTAACCAGGGGTCCTACGAGCAGTACTTC. Protein sequence: CASSNQGSYEQYF.

CDR3 nucleotide sequence: TGTGCCAGCAGTCCGATGCGGGGCACTGAAGCTTTCTTT. Protein product: CASSPMRGTEAFF. The chain has TRBV12-3 or TRBV12-4 and TRBJ1-1; D is undetermined. The CDR3 totals 13 residues. V lost 5 bases, J lost 4 bases, and 11 bases lay in between.

CDR3 DNA: TGTGCCAGCAGACTAGGACAGGCCTACCAAGAGACCCAGTACTTC. This sequence encodes CASRLGQAYQETQYF. The chain uses TRBV7-2 and TRBJ2-5; 7 bases are shared with TRBD1. V was clipped by 6 bases and J by 0 bases; unmatched bases: 7. CDR3 length equals 15 residues. Germline CDR1 reads SGHTA; CDR2 reads FQGNSA. The full variable domain, rest sourced from reference TRBV7-2 and TRBJ2-5, is GAGVSQSPSNKVTEKGKDVELRCDPISGHTALYWYRQSLGQGLEFLIYFQGNSAPDKSGLPSDRFSAERTGGSVSTLTIQRTQQEDSAVYLCASRLGQAYQETQYFGPGTRLLVL.

The chain joins TRBV18 to TRBJ1-2, with 7 positions matching TRBD1. Germline V gene sequence: CDR1 KGHSH, CDR2 LQKENI. This CDR3 has 16 amino acids. J lost 4 bases, V lost 6 bases, and 14 bases had no gene match. The CDR3 DNA reads as TGTGCCAGCTCTCACATTAATGGACAGGACTTCTATGGCTACACCTTC. It is translated as CASSHINGQDFYGYTF.

The chain is built from TRBV11-2 and TRBJ1-1; D call uncertain. V gave up 0 bases and J gave up 7 bases, with 18 bases separating them. In germline, CDR1 is SGHAT, CDR2 FQNNGV. This CDR3 spans 16 amino acids. The CDR3 protein is CASSLDGLGKIGEAFF. CDR3 nucleotides: TGTGCCAGCAGCTTAGATGGCCTGGGGAAGATTGGTGAAGCTTTCTTT.

The rearrangement links TRBV5-1 to TRBJ2-4; TRBD1 or TRBD2 may be the D gene (5 bases each). V was cut by 0 bases and J by 3 bases, with 10 bases left in between. CDR3 length: 15 amino acids. CDR1 and CDR2 (germline): SGHRS, YFSETQ. CDR3 sequence (DNA): TGCGCCAGCAGCTTGGGAGGGGTGGACAAAAACATTCAGTACTTC. It is translated as CASSLGGVDKNIQYF. Together with reference TRBV5-1 and TRBJ2-4, the CDR3 gives the full variable domain: KAGVTQTPRYLIKTRGQQVTLSCSPISGHRSVSWYQQTPGQGLQFLFEYFSETQRNKGNFPGRFSGRQFSNSRSEMNVSTLELGDSALYLCASSLGGVDKNIQYFGAGTRLSVL.

The chain employs TRBV5-1 and TRBJ2-2; 8 positions agree with TRBD1. The J segment lost 4 bases and the V segment lost 5 bases, leaving 7 bases of the junction unmatched. This CDR3 spans 15 amino acids. Germline V gene data show CDR1 as SGHRS and CDR2 as YFSETQ. In DNA form, the CDR3 reads TGCGCCAGCAGGCCAGGGGGCGCGGGCACCGGGGAGCTGTTTTTT. This gives the protein CASRPGGAGTGELFF. Using reference TRBV5-1 and TRBJ2-2 for the parts outside the CDR3, the full variable domain is KAGVTQTPRYLIKTRGQQVTLSCSPISGHRSVSWYQQTPGQGLQFLFEYFSETQRNKGNFPGRFSGRQFSNSRSEMNVSTLELGDSALYLCASRPGGAGTGELFFGEGSRLTVL.

This chain connects TRBV5-4 to TRBJ2-5, with unresolved D. Germline assignment: CDR1 SGHNT and CDR2 YYREEE (reference sequence). The length of the CDR3 is 14 residues. The germline V and J ends were trimmed by 0 bases and 2 bases, with 8 bases remaining between them. The CDR3 DNA reads TGTGCCAGCAGCTTGGCGACGGCTCAAGAGACCCAGTACTTC. Amino acid sequence: CASSLATAQETQYF.

This sequence joins TRBV6-1 and TRBJ2-5; 9 bases match TRBD1. The germline V gene has CDR1 MNHNS and CDR2 SASEGT. CDR3 size: 15 residues. The trim removed 6 bases at V and 0 bases at J, leaving 5 bases unmatched. The CDR3 protein is CASSSGQGHQETQYF. For the CDR3, the DNA is TGTGCCAGCAGCTCGGGACAGGGTCACCAAGAGACCCAGTACTTC.

V and J are TRBV14 and TRBJ1-2, with D perhaps TRBD1 (6 bases). Germline assignment: CDR1 SGHDN and CDR2 FVKESK. V shed 0 bases and J shed 8 bases, with 13 bases lying between them. CDR3 length: 14 amino acids. The CDR3 sequence: CASSQDAGAIGYTF. In DNA form, the CDR3 reads TGTGCCAGCAGCCAAGACGCGGGGGCGATAGGCTACACCTTC. Full variable domain (outside the CDR3, taken from reference TRBV14 and TRBJ1-2): EAGVTQFPSHSVIEKGQTVTLRCDPISGHDNLYWYRRVMGKEIKFLLHFVKESKQDESGMPNNRFLAERTGGTYSTLKVQPAELEDSGVYFCASSQDAGAIGYTFGSGTRLTVV.

This clonotype was seen a handful of times. The rearrangement uses TRBV20-1 and TRBJ2-3; TRBD2 aligns across 9 bases. The CDR3 contains 14 residues. The V gene end was trimmed by 4 bases and the J gene end by 6 bases; junction bases not matched to a gene: 8. Germline CDR1 reads DFQATT; CDR2 reads SNEGSKA (reference sequence). The chain's CDR3 is CSAMGLARSDTQYF. CDR3 nucleotides: TGCAGTGCTATGGGACTAGCAAGGTCGGATACGCAGTATTTT.